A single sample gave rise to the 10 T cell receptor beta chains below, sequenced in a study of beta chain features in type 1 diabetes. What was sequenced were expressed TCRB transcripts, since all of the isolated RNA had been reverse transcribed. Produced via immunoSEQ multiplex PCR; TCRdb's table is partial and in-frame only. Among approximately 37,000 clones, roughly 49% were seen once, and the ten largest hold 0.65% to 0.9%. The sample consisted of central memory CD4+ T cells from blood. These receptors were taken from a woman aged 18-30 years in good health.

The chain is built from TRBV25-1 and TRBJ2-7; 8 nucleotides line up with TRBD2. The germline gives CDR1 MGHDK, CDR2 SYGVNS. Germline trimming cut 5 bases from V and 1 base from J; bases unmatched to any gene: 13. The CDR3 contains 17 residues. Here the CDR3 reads CASSQGPGGGQSYEQYF. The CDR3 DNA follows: TGTGCCAGCAGTCAAGGACCGGGGGGGGGCCAATCCTACGAGCAGTACTTC.

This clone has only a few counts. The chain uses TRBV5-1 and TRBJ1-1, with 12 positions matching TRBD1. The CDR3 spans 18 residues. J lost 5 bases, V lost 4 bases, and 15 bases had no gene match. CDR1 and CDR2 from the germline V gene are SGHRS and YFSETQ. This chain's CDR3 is CASSPIRGTGGRVTEAFF. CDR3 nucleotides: TGCGCCAGCAGCCCCATTAGGGGGACAGGGGGCCGGGTTACTGAAGCTTTCTTT.

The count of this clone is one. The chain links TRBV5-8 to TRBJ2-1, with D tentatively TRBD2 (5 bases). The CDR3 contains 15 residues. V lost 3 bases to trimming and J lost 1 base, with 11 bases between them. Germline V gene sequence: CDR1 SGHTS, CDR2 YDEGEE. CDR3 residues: CASSSAGESYNEQFF. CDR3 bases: TGTGCCAGCAGCTCCGCCGGGGAATCCTACAATGAGCAGTTCTTC.

The CDR3 here is CASIREGTMNTEAFF. CDR3 DNA: TGTGCCAGCATTCGTGAGGGAACCATGAACACTGAAGCTTTCTTT. The chain is built from TRBV6-1 and TRBJ1-1; the D is unclear. Trimming took off 7 bases at V and 0 bases at J, with 15 bases between the two ends. The CDR3 loop spans 15 amino acids. Per germline, CDR1 MNHNS and CDR2 SASEGT.

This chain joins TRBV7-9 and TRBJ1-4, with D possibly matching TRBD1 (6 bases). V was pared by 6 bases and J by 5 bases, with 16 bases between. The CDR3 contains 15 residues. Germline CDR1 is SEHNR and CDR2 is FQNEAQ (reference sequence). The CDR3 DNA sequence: TGTGCCAGCAGGGACCAAGGACAGCAGAATGAAAAACTGTTTTTT. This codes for CASRDQGQQNEKLFF.

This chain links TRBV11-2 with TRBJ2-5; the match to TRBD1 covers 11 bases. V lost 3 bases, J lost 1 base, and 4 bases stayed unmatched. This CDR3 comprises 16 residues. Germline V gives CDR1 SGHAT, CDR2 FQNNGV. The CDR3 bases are TGTGCCAGCAGCTTTCGGACAGGGGGCGGCCAAGAGACCCAGTACTTC. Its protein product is CASSFRTGGGQETQYF.

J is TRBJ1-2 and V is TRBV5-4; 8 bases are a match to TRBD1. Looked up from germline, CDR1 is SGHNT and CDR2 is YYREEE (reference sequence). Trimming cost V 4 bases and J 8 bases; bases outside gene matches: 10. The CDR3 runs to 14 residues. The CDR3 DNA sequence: TGTGCCAGCAGCCTAAATCAGGGGGCTGGCGGCTACACCTTC. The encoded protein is CASSLNQGAGGYTF.

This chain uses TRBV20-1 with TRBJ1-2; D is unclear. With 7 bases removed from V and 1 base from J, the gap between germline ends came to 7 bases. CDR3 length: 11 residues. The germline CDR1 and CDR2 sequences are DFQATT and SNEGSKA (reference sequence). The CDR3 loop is CSVPVNYGYTF. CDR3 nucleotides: TGCAGTGTTCCGGTTAACTATGGCTACACCTTC.

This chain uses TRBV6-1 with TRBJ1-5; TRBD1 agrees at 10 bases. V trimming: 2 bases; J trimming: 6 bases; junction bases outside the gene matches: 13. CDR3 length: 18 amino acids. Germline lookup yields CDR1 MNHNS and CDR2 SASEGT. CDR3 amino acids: CASSERGDRGRIGQPQHF. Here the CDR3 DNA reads TGTGCCAGCAGTGAACGTGGGGACAGGGGTCGGATTGGTCAGCCCCAGCATTTT.

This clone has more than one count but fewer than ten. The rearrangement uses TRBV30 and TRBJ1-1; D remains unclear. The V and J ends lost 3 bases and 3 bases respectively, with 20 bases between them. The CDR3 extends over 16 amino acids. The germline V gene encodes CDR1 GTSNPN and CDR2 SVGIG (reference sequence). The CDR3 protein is CAWSPGRFLEYTEAFF. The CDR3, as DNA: TGTGCCTGGAGCCCGGGAAGGTTCTTGGAGTACACTGAAGCTTTCTTT.